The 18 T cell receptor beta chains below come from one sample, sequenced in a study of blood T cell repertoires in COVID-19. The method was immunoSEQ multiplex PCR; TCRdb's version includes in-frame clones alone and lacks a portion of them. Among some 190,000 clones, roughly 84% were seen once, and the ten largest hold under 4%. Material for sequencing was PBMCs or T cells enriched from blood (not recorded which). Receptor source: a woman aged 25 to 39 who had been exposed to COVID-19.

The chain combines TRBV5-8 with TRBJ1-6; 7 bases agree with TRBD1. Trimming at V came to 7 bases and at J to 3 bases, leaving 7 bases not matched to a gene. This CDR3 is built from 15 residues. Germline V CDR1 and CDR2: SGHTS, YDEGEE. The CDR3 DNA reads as TGTGCCAGCGGAGGGGGACAGTTCTATAATTCACCCCTCCACTTT. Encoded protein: CASGGGQFYNSPLHF.

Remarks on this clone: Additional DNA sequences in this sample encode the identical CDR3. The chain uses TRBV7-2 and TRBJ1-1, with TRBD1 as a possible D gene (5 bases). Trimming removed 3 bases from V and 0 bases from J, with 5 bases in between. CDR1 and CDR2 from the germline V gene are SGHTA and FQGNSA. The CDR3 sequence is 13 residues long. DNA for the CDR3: TGTGCCAGCAGCTTGACAGTGAACACTGAAGCTTTCTTT. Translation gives CASSLTVNTEAFF.

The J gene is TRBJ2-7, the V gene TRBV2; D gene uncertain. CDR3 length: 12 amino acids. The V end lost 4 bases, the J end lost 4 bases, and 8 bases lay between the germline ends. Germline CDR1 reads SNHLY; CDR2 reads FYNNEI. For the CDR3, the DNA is TGTGCCAGCAGTGGAAGCCCTTACGAGCAGTACTTC. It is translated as CASSGSPYEQYF.

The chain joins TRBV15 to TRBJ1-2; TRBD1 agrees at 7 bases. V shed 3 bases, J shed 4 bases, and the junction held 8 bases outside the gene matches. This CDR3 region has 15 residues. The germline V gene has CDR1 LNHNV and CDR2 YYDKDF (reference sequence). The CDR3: CATSSPGTDPYGYTF. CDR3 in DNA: TGTGCCACCAGCAGCCCCGGGACAGATCCCTATGGCTACACCTTC.

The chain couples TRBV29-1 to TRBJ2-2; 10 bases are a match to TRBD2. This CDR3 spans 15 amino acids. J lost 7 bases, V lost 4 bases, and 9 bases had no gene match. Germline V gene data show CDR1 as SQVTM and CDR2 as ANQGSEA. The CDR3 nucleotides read TGCAGCGTTGGTTGGGCTAGCGGGGGAGGCGGGGAGCTGTTTTTT. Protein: CSVGWASGGGGELFF.

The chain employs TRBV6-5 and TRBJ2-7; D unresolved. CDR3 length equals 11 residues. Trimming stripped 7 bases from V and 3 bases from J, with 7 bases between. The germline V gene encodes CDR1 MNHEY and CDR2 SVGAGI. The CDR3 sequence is CASTGHYEQYF. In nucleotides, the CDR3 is TGTGCCAGCACAGGTCACTACGAGCAGTACTTC.

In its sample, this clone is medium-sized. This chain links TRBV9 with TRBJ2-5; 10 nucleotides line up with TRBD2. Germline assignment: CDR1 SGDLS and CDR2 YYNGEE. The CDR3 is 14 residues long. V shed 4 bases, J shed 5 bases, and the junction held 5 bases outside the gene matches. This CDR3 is CASSLAGVEETQYF. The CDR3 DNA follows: TGTGCCAGCAGCCTAGCGGGGGTTGAGGAGACCCAGTACTTC.

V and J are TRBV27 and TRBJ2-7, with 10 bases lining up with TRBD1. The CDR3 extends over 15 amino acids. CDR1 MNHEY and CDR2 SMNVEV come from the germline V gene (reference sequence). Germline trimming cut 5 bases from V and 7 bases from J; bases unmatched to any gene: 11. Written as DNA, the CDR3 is TGTGCCAGCAGTCTATACCGGACAGGGGGTATAGAGCAGTACTTC. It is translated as CASSLYRTGGIEQYF.

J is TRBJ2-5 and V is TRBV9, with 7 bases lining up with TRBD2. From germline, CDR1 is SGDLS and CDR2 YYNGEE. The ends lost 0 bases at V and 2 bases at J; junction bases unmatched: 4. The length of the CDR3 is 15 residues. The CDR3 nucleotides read TGTGCCAGCAGCGTAGTTAGCGGGCGTCAAGAGACCCAGTACTTC. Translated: CASSVVSGRQETQYF. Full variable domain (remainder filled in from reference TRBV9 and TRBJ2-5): DSGVTQTPKHLITATGQRVTLRCSPRSGDLSVYWYQQSLDQGLQFLIQYYNGEERAKGNILERFSAQQFPDLHSELNLSSLELGDSALYFCASSVVSGRQETQYFGPGTRLLVL.

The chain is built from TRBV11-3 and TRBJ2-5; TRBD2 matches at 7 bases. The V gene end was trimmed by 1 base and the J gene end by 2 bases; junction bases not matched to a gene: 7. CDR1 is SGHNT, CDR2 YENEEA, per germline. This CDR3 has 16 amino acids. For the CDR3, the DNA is TGTGCCAGCAGCTTAGGGCGCCGGGGACTACAAGAGACCCAGTACTTC. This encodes CASSLGRRGLQETQYF.

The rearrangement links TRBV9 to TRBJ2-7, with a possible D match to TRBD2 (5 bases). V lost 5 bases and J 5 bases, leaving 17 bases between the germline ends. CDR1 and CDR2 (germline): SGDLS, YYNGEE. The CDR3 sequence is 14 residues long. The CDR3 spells CASSLRWGDHEQYF. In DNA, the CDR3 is TGTGCCAGCAGTCTCAGATGGGGAGATCACGAGCAGTACTTC.

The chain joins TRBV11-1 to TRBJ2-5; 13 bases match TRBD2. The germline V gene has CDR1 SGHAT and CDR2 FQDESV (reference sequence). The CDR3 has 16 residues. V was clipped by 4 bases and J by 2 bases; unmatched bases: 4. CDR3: CASSSWTSGGQETQYF. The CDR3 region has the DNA TGTGCCAGCAGCTCCTGGACTAGCGGGGGACAAGAGACCCAGTACTTC.

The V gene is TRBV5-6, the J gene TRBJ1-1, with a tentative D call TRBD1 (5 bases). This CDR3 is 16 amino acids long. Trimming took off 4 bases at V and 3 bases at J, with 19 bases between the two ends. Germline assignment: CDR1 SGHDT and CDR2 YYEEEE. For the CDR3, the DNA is TGTGCCAGCAGCCCAGGCGGACCGGAGGGACACACTGAAGCTTTCTTT. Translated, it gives CASSPGGPEGHTEAFF. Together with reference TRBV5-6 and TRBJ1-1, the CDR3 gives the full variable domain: DAGVTQSPTHLIKTRGQQVTLRCSPKSGHDTVSWYQQALGQGPQFIFQYYEEEERQRGNFPDRFSGHQFPNYSSELNVNALLLGDSALYLCASSPGGPEGHTEAFFGQGTRLTVV.

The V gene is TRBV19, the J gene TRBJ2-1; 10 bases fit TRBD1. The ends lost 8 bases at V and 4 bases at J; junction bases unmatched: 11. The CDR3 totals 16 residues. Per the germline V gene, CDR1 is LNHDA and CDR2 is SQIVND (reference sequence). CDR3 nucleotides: TGTGCCAGTCGGCCTAGCGACAGGGGGCGTTACAATGAGCAGTTCTTC. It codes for CASRPSDRGRYNEQFF.

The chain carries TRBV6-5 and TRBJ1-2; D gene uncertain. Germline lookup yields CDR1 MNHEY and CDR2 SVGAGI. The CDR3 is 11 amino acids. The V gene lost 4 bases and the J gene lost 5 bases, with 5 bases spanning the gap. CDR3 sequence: CASSSGYGYTF. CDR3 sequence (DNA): TGTGCCAGCAGTTCGGGGTATGGCTACACCTTC.

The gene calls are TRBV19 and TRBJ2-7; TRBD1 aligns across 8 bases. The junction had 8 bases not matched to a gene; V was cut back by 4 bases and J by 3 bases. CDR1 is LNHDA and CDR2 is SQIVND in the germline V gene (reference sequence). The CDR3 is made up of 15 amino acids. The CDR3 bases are TGTGCCAGTAGTACCGGACAGGGAAAATACTACGAGCAGTACTTC. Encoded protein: CASSTGQGKYYEQYF.

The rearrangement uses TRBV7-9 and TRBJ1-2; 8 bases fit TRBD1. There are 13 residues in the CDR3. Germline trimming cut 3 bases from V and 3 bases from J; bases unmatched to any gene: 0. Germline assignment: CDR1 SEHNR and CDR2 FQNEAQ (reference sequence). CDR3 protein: CASSLDRDYGYTF. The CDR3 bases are TGTGCCAGCAGCTTGGACAGGGACTATGGCTACACCTTC.

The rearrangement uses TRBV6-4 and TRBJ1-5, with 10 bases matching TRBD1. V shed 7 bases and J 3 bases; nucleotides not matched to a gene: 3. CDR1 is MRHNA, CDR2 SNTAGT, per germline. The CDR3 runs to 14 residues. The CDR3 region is CASTGQGDNQPQHF. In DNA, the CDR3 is TGTGCCAGCACCGGACAGGGGGACAATCAGCCCCAGCATTTT.